The 17 T cell receptor beta chains listed next were all sequenced from one sample in a study of tumor-infiltrating lymphocytes in primary liver carcinoma. A constant-region primer primed TCR beta cDNA synthesis from about 0.55 ug of total RNA. Library construction for TCR beta comprised three nested multiplex PCR rounds performed with slightly modified ARM-PCR. In the first two PCR rounds, TRBV1-TRBV30 forward primers were paired with a C-beta reverse primer, and each round lasted around 10 cycles. TCRdb independently ran MiXCR on the multiplex PCR reads; one entry per CDR3 protein. The sample holds about 84,000 distinct CDR3 sequences, approximately 70% seen once. Joint extraction of RNA and DNA used about 17-33 mg of bulk tissue that was unsorted. The material sequenced was liver tumor tissue from sampling region 1. This sample's subset: tumor region T1, superior pole. The source of these receptors is a man in his forties with primary liver carcinoma and hepatitis B virus infection.

In regard to this clonotype: The conserved phenylalanine or tryptophan normally closing the CDR3 is absent here, so this likely arose from a read error. The J gene is TRBJ1-4, the V gene TRBV5-4, with unresolved D. Germline loops: CDR1 SGHNT, CDR2 YYREEE (reference sequence). CDR3 length: 11 residues. The CDR3 region has the DNA TGTGTCAGCAGCGTTAATGAAAAACTGTTTTTA. Amino acids: CVSSVNEKLFL.

The chain combines TRBV11-2 with TRBJ2-2; D uncertain. The length of the CDR3 is 15 residues. CDR1 is SGHAT and CDR2 is FQNNGV in the germline V gene. Trimming cost V 1 base and J 8 bases, with 14 bases left between them. DNA for the CDR3: TGTGCCAGCAGCTTAGTCGGACGGACCACAGGGGAGCTGTTTTTT. Translation gives CASSLVGRTTGELFF.

A note on this clonotype: This may be a read error: a much more frequent sequence differs by one nucleotide. The chain recombines TRBV30 with TRBJ2-7; 8 bases match TRBD1. This CDR3 contains 13 residues. CDR1 is GTSNPN and CDR2 is SVGIG in the germline V gene (reference sequence). This chain's CDR3 is CAWRKQGGYDQYF. In DNA form, the CDR3 reads TGTGCCTGGAGGAAACAGGGGGGCTACGACCAGTACTTC.

In the case of this clonotype: A much bigger clone sits one base away, suggesting this may be a read error. V gene TRBV23-1 combines with J gene TRBJ2-1; D gene unclear. TRBV23-1 is annotated as an ORF whose role is uncertain. The CDR3 consists of 14 residues. CDR3 in amino acids: CTSSQLGDHNEQFF. The CDR3 region has the DNA TGCACCAGCAGTCAATTAGGCGACCACAATGAGCAGTTCTTC.

Worth noting for this clonotype: This clone may be a read error of a much larger clone one base away. The rearrangement uses TRBV28 and TRBJ2-7; a weak D match, TRBD1 (6 bases). This CDR3 is 15 amino acids long. CDR1 and CDR2 from the germline V gene are MDHEN and SYDVKM. Here the CDR3 DNA reads TGTGTCAGCAGTTTCCCCTCTTTACAGGGTTTCGAGCAGTACTTC. Translated, it gives CVSSFPSLQGFEQYF.

This clonotype is termed medium-sized. This chain connects TRBV6-5 to TRBJ2-1, with 8 bases fitting TRBD1. CDR3 size: 17 residues. V gave up 6 bases and J gave up 7 bases; unmatched junction bases: 17. CDR1 and CDR2 from the germline V gene are MNHEY and SVGAGI. In nucleotides, the CDR3 is TGTGCCAGCAGGTCCAGGCAGGGGGCCCTACAGTTAAATGAGCAGTTCTTC. Its translation is CASRSRQGALQLNEQFF.

Comment on this clonotype: The junction and the germline gene differ at one end; a read error may be behind it. The genes are TRBV6-1 and TRBJ2-2; D is unresolved. The CDR3 loop spans 14 amino acids. In germline, CDR1 is MNHNS, CDR2 SASEGT. The CDR3 DNA follows: TGCGCCAGCAGTGAAACTTGGCAAATCGGGGAGCTGTTTTTT. Its protein product is CASSETWQIGELFF.

For this clonotype: One junction end does not reproduce the germline sequence, and a read error may be involved. V is TRBV11-2 and J is TRBJ1-5, with a weak D call TRBD1 (5 bases). The CDR3 loop spans 13 amino acids. CDR1 is SGHAT, CDR2 FQNNGV, per germline. The CDR3 spells CANSSDSYQPRHF. In DNA, the CDR3 is TGTGCCAATAGCTCCGACAGCTATCAGCCCCGGCATTTT.

This clonotype was recorded a few times. The rearrangement uses TRBV2 and TRBJ2-7, with D maybe TRBD2 (6 bases). Germline loops: CDR1 SNHLY, CDR2 FYNNEI. Trimming cost V 7 bases and J 6 bases, with 19 bases left between them. The CDR3 has 14 amino acids. CDR3 region: CASTPWGRTPEQYF. In nucleotides, the CDR3 is TGTGCCAGCACCCCTTGGGGGAGGACCCCCGAGCAGTACTTC. The full variable domain, completed using reference TRBV2 and TRBJ2-7, is EPEVTQTPSHQVTQMGQEVILRCVPISNHLYFYWYRQILGQKVEFLVSFYNNEISEKSEIFDDQFSVERPDGSNFTLKIRSTKLEDSAMYFCASTPWGRTPEQYFGPGTRLTVT.

This clonotype was seen only once. Just one base apart from a much larger clone, this may be a read error. The chain uses TRBV2 and TRBJ2-1, with TRBD2 as a possible D gene (5 bases). Germline V CDR1 and CDR2: SNHLY, FYNNEI. The CDR3 is 15 amino acids. As DNA, the CDR3 is TGTGCCAGCAGTGAAGAAATGACGACTAACAATGAGAAGTTCTTC. Amino acid sequence: CASSEEMTTNNEKFF.

This clonotype has ten or more counts. The chain is built from TRBV10-2 and TRBJ2-7; 7 bases align to TRBD1. V dropped 8 bases and J dropped 5; count of bases not matched to a gene: 9. The germline V gene encodes CDR1 WSHSY and CDR2 SAAADI. CDR3 length equals 13 residues. Here the CDR3 DNA reads TGCGCCAGCCTTTTGGCGCAGGGGGACGAGCAGTACTTC. Protein: CASLLAQGDEQYF.

Turning to this clonotype: One end of the junction does not line up with germline, which may come from a read error. This sequence joins TRBV12-3 or TRBV12-4 and TRBJ2-3; D might be TRBD1 (5 bases). The CDR3 totals 14 residues. CDR3 protein: CVSSFIQGADTQYF. Written as DNA, the CDR3 is TGTGTCAGCAGTTTCATTCAGGGCGCAGATACGCAGTATTTT.

A note on this clonotype: The junction departs from the called germline gene at one end, perhaps through a read error. The gene calls are TRBV6-5 and TRBJ2-3; D uncertain. The CDR3 sequence is 15 residues long. CDR1 is MNHEY and CDR2 is SVGAGI in the germline V gene. The CDR3 region is CANSYRNRSTDTQYF. CDR3 coding DNA: TGTGCCAACAGTTACCGGAACCGAAGCACAGATACGCAGTATTTT.

With regard to this clonotype: Mismatch with germline at one junction end may stem from a read error. The V and J genes are TRBV6-1 and TRBJ2-2; D ambiguous. CDR3 length: 13 residues. From germline, CDR1 is MNHNS and CDR2 SASEGT. DNA for the CDR3: TGTGCAAGCAGCCATCTCGCGACCGGGGAGCTGTTTTTT. Translation: CASSHLATGELFF.

Within the sample, this clonotype is medium-sized (0.01 to 0.1%). The chain uses TRBV11-3 and TRBJ1-1; weak D call: TRBD1 (5 bases). Germline CDR1 reads SGHNT; CDR2 reads YENEEA. Trimming removed 5 bases at V and 1 base at J, with 8 bases between. This CDR3 is 13 amino acids long. The CDR3 protein is CASSITGNTEAFF. The CDR3 region has the DNA TGTGCCAGCAGCATCACAGGGAACACTGAAGCTTTCTTT.

Concerning this clonotype itself: No conserved phenylalanine or tryptophan ends this CDR3, so it is likely a read error. Because the CDR3's place on the DNA is in doubt, the DNA is left out and the CDR3 is given as listed by TCRdb. The chain employs TRBV29-1 and TRBJ2-3; no check of the table's D call, TRBD1, against the DNA was made. Ends included, the CDR3 has 15 residues. The germline CDR1 and CDR2 sequences are SQVTM and ANQGSEA. The CDR3 here is CSVEPPGQGPDTQCS.

This chain connects TRBV6-5 to TRBJ2-2, with D uncertain. The V gene's germline CDR1 is MNHEY and CDR2 SVGAGI. The CDR3 sequence is 13 residues long. The CDR3, as DNA: TGTGTCTGCTGGGGTCCTAACACCGGGGAGCTGTTTTTT. Protein: CVCWGPNTGELFF.